One sample yielded the 30 T cell receptor beta chains listed below, sequenced in a study of regulatory T cells in long-lasting Graves disease. Arm-PCR of CDR3 regions with iRepertoire HTBI primers generated TCR beta libraries. TCRdb passed the multiplex PCR reads through MiXCR, listing each CDR3 protein once. The data contain about 240,000 distinct CDR3 sequences, just over 20% of them seen just once; the ten biggest clones take up roughly 13%. Noted time point: newly diagnosed GD, antithyroid drugs for less than 3 months. From PBMCs, RNA was extracted and then used to make the TCR library. Sequenced here: peripheral blood mononuclear cells (PBMCs), sampled at new diagnosis, from a patient treated with antithyroid drugs. These receptors were collected from a female donor with Graves disease.

The V and J genes are TRBV12-3 or TRBV12-4 and TRBJ1-1, with 10 nucleotides matching TRBD1. With V trimmed by 6 bases and J by 5 bases, 6 bases remained unmatched. The CDR3 runs 14 residues. The CDR3, as DNA: TGTGCCAGCAGGTGGGACAGGGGAGGAACTGAAGCTTTCTTT. Its translation is CASRWDRGGTEAFF.

This clonotype occurred a few times. The V call is TRBV4-2, the J call TRBJ2-3; D is uncertain. Trimming removed 1 base from V and 0 bases from J, with 11 bases in between. Germline loops: CDR1 LGHNA, CDR2 YNFKEQ. There are 16 residues in the CDR3. CDR3: CASSQVSPASTDTQYF. The DNA for the CDR3 is TGTGCCAGCAGCCAAGTATCGCCAGCTAGCACAGATACGCAGTATTTT.

In this sample, this clonotype turned up many times. The chain links TRBV15 to TRBJ2-5; 12 bases align to TRBD2. This CDR3 region has 16 residues. Germline values: CDR1 LNHNV, CDR2 YYDKDF (reference sequence). V shed 4 bases and J 6 bases; nucleotides not matched to a gene: 9. The CDR3 is CATSTDRLAGVKTQYF. CDR3 nucleotide sequence: TGTGCCACCAGCACTGACAGACTAGCGGGGGTTAAGACCCAGTACTTC. Filled out from reference TRBV15 and TRBJ2-5, the complete variable domain reads DAMVIQNPRYQVTQFGKPVTLSCSQTLNHNVMYWYQQKSSQAPKLLFHYYDKDFNNEADTPDNFQSRRPNTSFCFLDIRSPGLGDTAMYLCATSTDRLAGVKTQYFGPGTRLLVL.

This clonotype was seen more than once but under ten times. The chain uses TRBV2 and TRBJ2-1; 7 bases are shared with TRBD1. V dropped 1 base and J dropped 8; count of bases not matched to a gene: 11. The CDR3 has 16 residues. Germline CDR1 SNHLY, CDR2 FYNNEI. CDR3: CASSEVARGSGDEQFF. The CDR3, as DNA: TGTGCCAGCAGTGAAGTCGCCAGGGGGTCCGGGGATGAGCAGTTCTTC. The variable domain in full, with the rest retrieved from reference TRBV2 and TRBJ2-1, is EPEVTQTPSHQVTQMGQEVILRCVPISNHLYFYWYRQILGQKVEFLVSFYNNEISEKSEIFDDQFSVERPDGSNFTLKIRSTKLEDSAMYFCASSEVARGSGDEQFFGPGTRLTVL.

The genes are TRBV19 and TRBJ2-1; 8 bases match TRBD2. Germline V lookup: CDR1 LNHDA, CDR2 SQIVND (reference sequence). The J segment lost 1 base and the V segment lost 6 bases, leaving 5 bases of the junction unmatched. This CDR3 has 15 residues. For the CDR3, the DNA is TGTGCCAGTAGCAAGGGACTAGGATCCTACAATGAGCAGTTCTTC. Residues: CASSKGLGSYNEQFF.

On this clonotype: A much bigger clone sits one base away, suggesting this may be a read error. The V gene is TRBV6-8, the J gene TRBJ2-3, with D possibly being TRBD2 (5 bases). Trimming stripped 2 bases from V and 2 bases from J, with 11 bases between. Germline CDR1 reads MNHGY; CDR2 reads SAAAGT. This CDR3 has 15 amino acids. CDR3: CASSYPTNFTDTQYF. Written as DNA, the CDR3 is TGTGCCAGCAGTTACCCGACTAATTTCACAGATACGCAGTATTTT.

This clonotype was observed at least ten times. The V call is TRBV5-1, the J call TRBJ2-3, with 13 bases fitting TRBD2. This CDR3 is built from 18 residues. CDR1 is SGHRS and CDR2 is YFSETQ in the germline V gene. V lost 1 base, J lost 0 bases, and 5 bases stayed unmatched. CDR3 loop: CASSLLGGLAGSTDTQYF. CDR3 nucleotide sequence: TGCGCCAGCAGCTTGCTAGGGGGACTAGCGGGGAGCACAGATACGCAGTATTTT. Looking up the rest from reference TRBV5-1 and TRBJ2-3 gives the full variable domain: KAGVTQTPRYLIKTRGQQVTLSCSPISGHRSVSWYQQTPGQGLQFLFEYFSETQRNKGNFPGRFSGRQFSNSRSEMNVSTLELGDSALYLCASSLLGGLAGSTDTQYFGPGTRLTVL.

CDR3 in amino acids: CAISRLGEETQYF. In DNA, the CDR3 is TGTGCCATCAGCAGACTAGGTGAAGAGACCCAGTACTTC. The rearrangement joins TRBV10-3 to TRBJ2-1; tentatively, D is TRBD2 (6 bases). The end of the DNA is better explained by TRBJ2-5, so the J call may be wrong. CDR1 is ENHRY and CDR2 is SYGVKD in the germline V gene. This CDR3 region has 13 residues.

This clonotype showed up many times. V and J are TRBV5-1 and TRBJ2-7; D could derive from TRBD1 or TRBD2 (5 bases each). V was clipped by 0 bases and J by 5 bases, with 15 bases between them. The CDR3 contains 15 residues. CDR1 and CDR2 (germline): SGHRS, YFSETQ. The CDR3 DNA sequence: TGCGCCAGCAGCTTGGCCTACCGTTCGGGGCACGAGCAGTACTTC. It encodes CASSLAYRSGHEQYF.

The chain is built from TRBV7-2 and TRBJ2-3; D unclear. Germline loops: CDR1 SGHTA, CDR2 FQGNSA. Trimming stripped 1 base from V and 7 bases from J, with 12 bases between. The CDR3 is 14 amino acids. Written as DNA, the CDR3 is TGTGCCAGCAGCTTAGGTCGTGGAGTCTATACGCAGTATTTT. Its protein is CASSLGRGVYTQYF.

On this clonotype itself: Given a far larger clone just one base away, this is likely a sequencing read error. The chain links TRBV2 to TRBJ2-4, with D possibly matching TRBD2 (6 bases). Germline CDR1 reads SNHLY; CDR2 reads FYNNEI. CDR3 length equals 15 residues. The V end was cut by 7 bases, the J end by 13 bases, with 26 bases between. Here the CDR3 reads CASTTSFGSYNEQYF. As DNA, the CDR3 is TGTGCCAGCACAACTAGCTTTGGCTCCTACAATGAGCAGTACTTC.

This clonotype turned up a few times. J is TRBJ1-3 and V is TRBV7-9; 7 positions agree with TRBD1. Trimming took 5 bases from V and 0 from J; bases not matched to a gene: 7. The CDR3 has 16 residues. Germline CDR1 reads SEHNR; CDR2 reads FQNEAQ (reference sequence). This CDR3 reads CASSHRDSNSGNTIYF. The CDR3 DNA reads TGTGCCAGCAGCCACCGGGACAGCAACTCTGGAAACACCATATATTTT.

This clonotype was observed at least ten times. This chain connects TRBV2 to TRBJ2-7, with TRBD2 matching 16 bases. The CDR3 loop spans 18 amino acids. V lost 9 bases and J lost 2; bases outside the gene matches: 13. Germline assignment: CDR1 SNHLY and CDR2 FYNNEI. The CDR3 protein is CASDGGLAGGLRTYEQYF. CDR3 nucleotide sequence: TGTGCCAGTGACGGGGGACTAGCGGGGGGGTTGAGGACCTACGAGCAGTACTTC.

Many counts were recorded for this clonotype. The CDR3 spells CASRFRLTEPPYEQYF. For the CDR3, the DNA is TGTGCCAGCAGATTCCGTCTGACGGAACCTCCCTACGAGCAGTACTTC. V is TRBV3-1 and J is TRBJ2-7, with D unclear. V gave up 6 bases and J gave up 2 bases, with 20 bases separating them. This CDR3 has 16 amino acids. The germline V gene has CDR1 LGHDT and CDR2 YNNKEL (reference sequence).

Many counts were recorded for this clonotype. The chain couples TRBV29-1 to TRBJ2-5; D may be TRBD1 (6 bases). The CDR3 length is 12 residues. Germline V gene sequence: CDR1 SQVTM, CDR2 ANQGSEA. The ends were cut back, 7 bases at V and 7 bases at J, with 16 bases in the middle. Here the CDR3 DNA reads TGCAGCGATTCAGGGGACCAGCGGACCCAGTACTTC. Translating it yields CSDSGDQRTQYF.

This clonotype was counted a single time. The CDR3 nucleotides read TGTGCCAGCAGCCCTCGGGGGGGCTTCGGCGAGACCCAGTACTTC. It codes for CASSPRGGFGETQYF. This chain connects TRBV11-1 to TRBJ2-7, with 8 bases that match TRBD2. The end of the DNA aligns better with TRBJ2-5, so the J call may be wrong. The V gene's germline CDR1 is SGHAT and CDR2 FQDESV (reference sequence). The CDR3 is 15 amino acids.

The chain has TRBV6-5 and TRBJ2-7; D ambiguous. The V end was cut by 3 bases, the J end by 0 bases, with 15 bases between. The CDR3 is 16 residues long. Germline CDR1 is MNHEY and CDR2 is SVGAGI. CDR3 sequence reads: CASSYGSAFSSYEQYF. The DNA for the CDR3 is TGTGCCAGCAGTTATGGGTCGGCATTCTCCTCCTACGAGCAGTACTTC.

In the case of this clonotype: The junction differs from germline at one of its ends, possibly a read error. V gene TRBV30 combines with J gene TRBJ2-2; 8 bases match TRBD1. There are 14 residues in the CDR3. Germline loops: CDR1 GTSNPN, CDR2 SVGIG (reference sequence). The CDR3 DNA is TGTGCCTGGAGAGAGACAGGGGTTGCCGGGGAGCTGGTTTTT. Translating it yields CAWRETGVAGELVF.

This clonotype has a handful of counts. The V and J genes are TRBV2 and TRBJ2-7, with a tentative D call TRBD2 (7 bases). The CDR3 has 14 residues. The germline CDR1 and CDR2 sequences are SNHLY and FYNNEI. Trimming cost V 4 bases and J 3 bases, with 13 bases left between them. The DNA of the CDR3 is TGTGCCAGCAGTGCTCCGGGGGGCATCTACGAGCAGTACTTC. It codes for CASSAPGGIYEQYF.

On this clonotype: A much larger clone is a single base away; this may be a read error. The chain has TRBV7-2 and TRBJ2-3, with no clear D. The J call may be wrong; the DNA end is better matched by TRBJ2-7. Germline loops: CDR1 SGHTA, CDR2 FQGNSA. This CDR3 contains 13 residues. The CDR3 DNA reads TGCGCCAGCAGCCCCGACAACTCCTACGAGCAGTACTTC. The encoded protein is CASSPDNSYEQYF.

Points on this clonotype: This may come from a read error, since a much larger clone is one base off. The chain uses TRBV7-9 and TRBJ2-2; D remains unclear. Germline loops: CDR1 SEHNR, CDR2 FQNEAQ (reference sequence). The CDR3 runs to 16 residues. The CDR3 DNA follows: TGTGCCGGCAGGCACAGCCCCGATACGAACACCGGGGAGCTGTTTTTT. Translated, it gives CAGRHSPDTNTGELFF.

This clonotype has only a few counts. The chain is built from TRBV5-4 and TRBJ2-5, with TRBD2 matching 11 bases. The CDR3 contains 15 residues. The V segment lost 4 bases and the J segment 5 bases; nucleotides outside the gene matches: 7. Germline-derived CDR1 and CDR2 are SGHNT and YYREEE (reference sequence). The CDR3 nucleotides are TGTGCCAGCAGCGGTACTAGCGGGAGTAGGGAGACCCAGTACTTC. Amino acid sequence: CASSGTSGSRETQYF. The complete variable domain, with remaining parts taken from reference TRBV5-4 and TRBJ2-5, reads ETGVTQSPTHLIKTRGQQVTLRCSSQSGHNTVSWYQQALGQGPQFIFQYYREEENGRGNFPPRFSGLQFPNYSSELNVNALELDDSALYLCASSGTSGSRETQYFGPGTRLLVL.

This clonotype was seen a handful of times. The chain links TRBV11-2 to TRBJ1-1; D is possibly TRBD1 (6 bases). This CDR3 region has 15 residues. V dropped 5 bases and J dropped 0 bases, with 13 bases sitting between them. Germline assignment: CDR1 SGHAT and CDR2 FQNNGV. CDR3: CASSPRGPMNTEAFF. The CDR3 DNA follows: TGTGCCAGCAGCCCCAGGGGCCCTATGAACACTGAAGCTTTCTTT.

The gene calls are TRBV6-9 and TRBJ2-3, with D maybe TRBD2 (5 bases). Germline CDR1 is MNHGY and CDR2 is SVAAGI. CDR3 length equals 14 residues. V lost 3 bases and J 8 bases, leaving 15 bases between the germline ends. The CDR3 reads CASSYSILDSTQYF. Here the CDR3 DNA reads TGTGCCAGCAGTTACTCAATACTAGATTCTACGCAGTATTTT.

The chain employs TRBV6-5 and TRBJ2-7; weak D call: TRBD1 (5 bases). This CDR3 is 16 amino acids long. Trimming removed 2 bases from V and 3 bases from J, with 17 bases in between. The germline CDR1 and CDR2 sequences are MNHEY and SVGAGI. The CDR3 DNA reads as TGTGCCAGCAGTTACCCCCCCCGACAGATTGTCTACGAGCAGTACTTC. This codes for CASSYPPRQIVYEQYF.

This clonotype was recorded at least ten times. The CDR3 DNA reads TGTGCCAGCAGCCTAAAATCGGGACAGGGATACGAGCAGTACTTC. It is translated as CASSLKSGQGYEQYF. The chain uses TRBV7-9 and TRBJ2-7; TRBD1 matches at 9 bases. V shed 5 bases, J shed 4 bases, and the junction held 9 bases outside the gene matches. The germline gives CDR1 SEHNR, CDR2 FQNEAQ (reference sequence). The CDR3 extends over 15 amino acids. Combining the CDR3 with reference TRBV7-9 and TRBJ2-7 gives the whole variable domain DTGVSQNPRHKITKRGQNVTFRCDPISEHNRLYWYRQTLGQGPEFLTYFQNEAQLEKSRLLSDRFSAERPKGSFSTLEIQRTEQGDSAMYLCASSLKSGQGYEQYFGPGTRLTVT.

The J gene is TRBJ1-1, the V gene TRBV12-3 or TRBV12-4, with D maybe TRBD1 (5 bases). Deletions cut 3 bases from V and 4 bases from J, with 12 bases between. The CDR3 runs to 14 residues. CDR3 bases: TGTGCCAGCAGTTTTCAGGGAAGTGGCACTGAAGCTTTCTTT. This translates into CASSFQGSGTEAFF.

This clonotype has ten or more counts. This rearrangement joins TRBV30 to TRBJ1-3; D uncertain. The length of the CDR3 is 14 residues. Germline V gene data show CDR1 as GTSNPN and CDR2 as SVGIG (reference sequence). V lost 3 bases to trimming and J lost 2 bases, with 11 bases between them. CDR3 residues: CAWSPAAAGNTIYF. The DNA of the CDR3 is TGTGCCTGGAGCCCCGCCGCCGCTGGAAACACCATATATTTT.

This clonotype showed up many times. The chain has TRBV3-1 and TRBJ2-3; TRBD1 matches 7 bases. CDR1 LGHDT and CDR2 YNNKEL come from the germline V gene (reference sequence). V dropped 1 base and J dropped 1; count of bases not matched to a gene: 2. This CDR3 has 15 residues. CDR3 protein: CASSQGQGRTDTQYF. CDR3 coding DNA: TGTGCCAGCAGCCAAGGACAGGGCCGCACAGATACGCAGTATTTT.

This clonotype was recorded many times. The chain recombines TRBV6-1 with TRBJ2-2; 10 nucleotides align to TRBD2. In germline, CDR1 is MNHNS, CDR2 SASEGT. After removal of 6 bases from V and 5 bases from J, the junction contained 6 bases not matched to a gene. The CDR3 consists of 15 residues. The CDR3 DNA is TGTGCCAGCAGCCTGGGACTAGCGCCTACCGGGGAGCTGTTTTTT. Translation gives CASSLGLAPTGELFF.